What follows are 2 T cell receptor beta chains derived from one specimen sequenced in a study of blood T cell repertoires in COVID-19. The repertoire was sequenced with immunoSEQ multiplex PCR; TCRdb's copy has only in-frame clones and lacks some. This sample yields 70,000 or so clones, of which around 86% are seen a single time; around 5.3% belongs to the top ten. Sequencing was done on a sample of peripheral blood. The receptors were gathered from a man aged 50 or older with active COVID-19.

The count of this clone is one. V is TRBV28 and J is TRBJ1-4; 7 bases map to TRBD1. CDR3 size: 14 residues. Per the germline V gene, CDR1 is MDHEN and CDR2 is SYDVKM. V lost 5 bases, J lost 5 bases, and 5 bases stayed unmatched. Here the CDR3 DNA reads TGTGCCAGCAGTCCAGGGGGTTGGAATGAAAAACTGTTTTTT. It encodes CASSPGGWNEKLFF.

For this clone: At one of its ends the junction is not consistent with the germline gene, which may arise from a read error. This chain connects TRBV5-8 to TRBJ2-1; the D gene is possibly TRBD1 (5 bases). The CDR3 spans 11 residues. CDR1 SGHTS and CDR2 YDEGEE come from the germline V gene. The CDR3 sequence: CASSTSPIQVF. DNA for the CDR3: TGTGCCAGCAGCACTTCCCCCATACAGGTCTTC.